A selection of T cell receptor beta chains follows, all from one sample in a study of OX40 agonist ivuxolimab in advanced cancers. Method: immunoSEQ multiplex PCR; TCRdb's copy keeps in-frame clones and lacks some. The sample contains 70,000 to 85,000 clones, around 94% of which appear only once. This specimen consisted of CD4+ or CD8+ T cells sorted from blood, obtained in a trial of the OX40 agonist ivuxolimab. These receptor sequences come from an adult with an advanced solid tumor such as melanoma, head and neck, liver or kidney cancer. CDR3s include the opening cysteine and the closing phenylalanine or tryptophan. A D gene is named only where the DNA matches it firmly. Expanded clones get a size class; other rows say once, few or many, or leave the size out.

d_call: NA; v_call: TRBV7-2; clone_size: NA; j_call: TRBJ2-3; cdr3_nt: TGTGCCAGCGGAAACACAGGGACAGATACGCAGTATTTT; cdr3_aa: CASGNTGTDTQYF
d_call: TRBD2; v_call: TRBV27; clone_size: NA; j_call: TRBJ2-3; cdr3_nt: TGTGCCAGCAGTTTAGGGCTAGCGGGAGCCACGCAGTATTTT; cdr3_aa: CASSLGLAGATQYF
d_call: TRBD2; v_call: TRBV11-2; clone_size: once; j_call: TRBJ2-5; cdr3_nt: TGTGCCAGCAGCTTAGCGGGAGGGCAGACCCAGTACTTC; cdr3_aa: CASSLAGGQTQYF
d_call: NA; v_call: TRBV6-1; clone_size: NA; j_call: TRBJ1-2; cdr3_nt: TGTGCCAGCAGTGACAGGGTAGGAGCTAATGGCTACACCTTC; cdr3_aa: CASSDRVGANGYTF
d_call: NA; v_call: TRBV27; clone_size: NA; j_call: TRBJ2-3; cdr3_nt: TGTGCCAGCAGTTTAACCGGGGCAGGTGGCACGCAGTATTTT; cdr3_aa: CASSLTGAGGTQYF
d_call: TRBD2; v_call: TRBV12-5; clone_size: NA; j_call: TRBJ2-7; cdr3_nt: TGTGCTAGTGGTAAGGGACTAGCAGCATACGAGCAGTACTTC; cdr3_aa: CASGKGLAAYEQYF
d_call: NA; v_call: TRBV30; clone_size: NA; j_call: TRBJ2-3; cdr3_nt: TGTGCCTGGAGTCCCGTCCCCACAGATACGCAGTATTTT; cdr3_aa: CAWSPVPTDTQYF
d_call: NA; v_call: TRBV5-6; clone_size: few; j_call: TRBJ2-5; cdr3_nt: TGTGCCAGCACCTGGGACGGGCAAGAGACCCAGTACTTC; cdr3_aa: CASTWDGQETQYF
d_call: NA; v_call: TRBV15; clone_size: NA; j_call: TRBJ2-5; cdr3_nt: TGTGCCACCAGCAGAGATTCCGGCGGGAAAGAGACCCAGTACTTC; cdr3_aa: CATSRDSGGKETQYF
d_call: TRBD2; v_call: TRBV29-1; clone_size: NA; j_call: TRBJ2-5; cdr3_nt: TGCAGCGTTGCCGTAGCGGGCCCAGAGACCCAGTACTTC; cdr3_aa: CSVAVAGPETQYF
d_call: NA; v_call: TRBV9; clone_size: NA; j_call: TRBJ2-2; cdr3_nt: TGTGCCAGCAGCGCCCAGTTGGGGGTCACCGGGGAGCTGTTTTTT; cdr3_aa: CASSAQLGVTGELFF
d_call: TRBD2; v_call: TRBV7-3; clone_size: NA; j_call: TRBJ2-1; cdr3_nt: TGTGCCAGCAGCTTAGGAGGGAGGGCCGGGTACAATGAGCAGTTCTTC; cdr3_aa: CASSLGGRAGYNEQFF
d_call: NA; v_call: TRBV18; clone_size: NA; j_call: TRBJ2-7; cdr3_nt: TGTGCCAGCTCACCGTGGCTGGAGAAAGGTAGTGAGCAGTACTTC; cdr3_aa: CASSPWLEKGSEQYF
d_call: NA; v_call: TRBV29-1; clone_size: NA; j_call: TRBJ1-1; cdr3_nt: TGCAGCGTTAAGCAGAACACTGAAGCTTTCTTT; cdr3_aa: CSVKQNTEAFF
d_call: NA; v_call: TRBV7-3; clone_size: NA; j_call: TRBJ2-2; cdr3_nt: TGTACCAGCAGCCCATCAGGGCAGTTCGGGGAGCTGTTTTTT; cdr3_aa: CTSSPSGQFGELFF
d_call: NA; v_call: TRBV5-1; clone_size: NA; j_call: TRBJ1-2; cdr3_nt: TGCGCCAGCAGCCGCGGGGACGTCTACGGCTACACCTTC; cdr3_aa: CASSRGDVYGYTF
d_call: NA; v_call: TRBV7-2; clone_size: NA; j_call: TRBJ1-1; cdr3_nt: TGTGCCAGCAGCCCCTCCAGGGCCTATCTATTCGTGGCTTTCTTT; cdr3_aa: CASSPSRAYLFVAFF
d_call: NA; v_call: TRBV7-7; clone_size: NA; j_call: TRBJ1-6; cdr3_nt: TGTGCTAGCAGCTTAAGCGGGGCAGGCTCACCCCTCCACTTT; cdr3_aa: CASSLSGAGSPLHF
d_call: NA; v_call: TRBV5-4; clone_size: once; j_call: TRBJ2-2; cdr3_nt: TGTGCCAGCAGCTTGGGGGGAGGATCTGCGAACACCGGGGAGCTGTTTTTT; cdr3_aa: CASSLGGGSANTGELFF
d_call: NA; v_call: TRBV6-5; clone_size: NA; j_call: TRBJ1-1; cdr3_nt: TGTGCCAGCAGTTACTACCCCCCCCGGAACACTGAAGCTTTCTTT; cdr3_aa: CASSYYPPRNTEAFF
d_call: NA; v_call: TRBV19; clone_size: NA; j_call: TRBJ1-1; cdr3_nt: TGTGCCAGCTGCCGGACGGTGAACACTGAAGCTTTCTTT; cdr3_aa: CASCRTVNTEAFF
d_call: TRBD2; v_call: TRBV5-4; clone_size: NA; j_call: TRBJ2-7; cdr3_nt: TGTGCCAGCAGCGCCGGCGGGACTAGCGGGTACGAGCAGTACTTC; cdr3_aa: CASSAGGTSGYEQYF
d_call: NA; v_call: TRBV6-5; clone_size: NA; j_call: TRBJ2-7; cdr3_nt: TGTGCCAGCAGTTACGGGGCAGGGGGGTCCTACGAGCAGTACTTC; cdr3_aa: CASSYGAGGSYEQYF
d_call: TRBD1; v_call: TRBV6-4; clone_size: NA; j_call: TRBJ2-6; cdr3_nt: TGTGCCAGCAGCCAAGACAGGGTAGGGGCCAACGTCCTGACTTTC; cdr3_aa: CASSQDRVGANVLTF
d_call: TRBD1; v_call: TRBV2; clone_size: NA; j_call: TRBJ1-5; cdr3_nt: TGTGCCAGCAGTGCCGGACAGGGGGCGGGTCAGCCCCAGCATTTT; cdr3_aa: CASSAGQGAGQPQHF
d_call: TRBD2; v_call: TRBV7-2; clone_size: NA; j_call: TRBJ2-7; cdr3_nt: TGTGCCAGCAGCGGCGGCGGGAGGGCGGTCGAGCAGTACTTC; cdr3_aa: CASSGGGRAVEQYF
d_call: NA; v_call: TRBV19; clone_size: few; j_call: TRBJ2-2; cdr3_nt: TGTGCCAGCACAATCAGGTCGAACACCGGGGAGCTGTTTTTT; cdr3_aa: CASTIRSNTGELFF
d_call: NA; v_call: TRBV7-3; clone_size: NA; j_call: TRBJ2-5; cdr3_nt: TGTGCCAGCAGTCGGACAGACCAAGAGACCCAGTACTTC; cdr3_aa: CASSRTDQETQYF
d_call: TRBD2; v_call: TRBV7-2; clone_size: NA; j_call: TRBJ2-7; cdr3_nt: TGTGCCAGCAGCTCACCCAGAGGAGCGGGAGGGGGCGAGCAGTACTTC; cdr3_aa: CASSSPRGAGGGEQYF
d_call: TRBD1; v_call: TRBV7-9; clone_size: NA; j_call: TRBJ2-1; cdr3_nt: TGTGCCAGCAGCGAGGGACAGGGCAGGAATGAGCAGTTCTTC; cdr3_aa: CASSEGQGRNEQFF
d_call: NA; v_call: TRBV7-8; clone_size: once; j_call: TRBJ2-2; cdr3_nt: TGTGCCAGCAGCTTAGCCCGATTCCCGCGCGGCAAGAGCACCGGGGAGCTGTTTTTT; cdr3_aa: CASSLARFPRGKSTGELFF
d_call: NA; v_call: TRBV6-1; clone_size: once; j_call: TRBJ2-7; cdr3_nt: TGTGCCAGCAGACTAGACGCTGCCCACGAGCAGTACTTC; cdr3_aa: CASRLDAAHEQYF
d_call: NA; v_call: TRBV2; clone_size: NA; j_call: TRBJ2-7; cdr3_nt: TGTGCCAGCAGAGCACCGGGACACCGCTACGAGCAGTACTTC; cdr3_aa: CASRAPGHRYEQYF
d_call: TRBD1; v_call: TRBV19; clone_size: NA; j_call: TRBJ1-2; cdr3_nt: TGTGCCAGTAGGCGGGACAGCAACTATGGCTACACCTTC; cdr3_aa: CASRRDSNYGYTF
d_call: NA; v_call: TRBV6-1; clone_size: NA; j_call: TRBJ1-5; cdr3_nt: TGTGCCAGCCAAGACAGAAGCGGACAGCCCCAGCATTTT; cdr3_aa: CASQDRSGQPQHF
d_call: NA; v_call: TRBV19; clone_size: NA; j_call: TRBJ2-7; cdr3_nt: TGTGCCAGTAGCTTGGACACAGGGAGGTACGAGCAGTACTTC; cdr3_aa: CASSLDTGRYEQYF
d_call: NA; v_call: TRBV15; clone_size: NA; j_call: TRBJ2-3; cdr3_nt: TGTGCCACCAGCAGAGATGGGGCCCTCACAGATACGCAGTATTTT; cdr3_aa: CATSRDGALTDTQYF
d_call: NA; v_call: TRBV4-3; clone_size: NA; j_call: TRBJ2-7; cdr3_nt: TGCGCCAGCAGCCAAGGGGGCATGGGGTACGAGCAGTACTTC; cdr3_aa: CASSQGGMGYEQYF
d_call: NA; v_call: TRBV11-2; clone_size: NA; j_call: TRBJ2-3; cdr3_nt: TGTGCCAGCAGCAGAACGGGAGTAGCAGATACGCAGTATTTT; cdr3_aa: CASSRTGVADTQYF
d_call: NA; v_call: TRBV27; clone_size: NA; j_call: TRBJ1-6; cdr3_nt: TGTGCCAGCAGTTTATTGAGGGGTAATTCACCCCTCCACTTT; cdr3_aa: CASSLLRGNSPLHF
d_call: NA; v_call: TRBV18; clone_size: NA; j_call: TRBJ1-1; cdr3_nt: TGTGCCAGCTCACCACGTGGGAACACTGAAGCTTTCTTT; cdr3_aa: CASSPRGNTEAFF
d_call: NA; v_call: TRBV6-1; clone_size: NA; j_call: TRBJ1-5; cdr3_nt: TGTGCCAGCAGGGCTGATAGCAATCAGCCCCAGCATTTT; cdr3_aa: CASRADSNQPQHF
d_call: TRBD2; v_call: TRBV19; clone_size: NA; j_call: TRBJ2-1; cdr3_nt: TGTGCCAGTACCCCCAGGGCGGGAGGGCCGAATGAGCAGTTCTTC; cdr3_aa: CASTPRAGGPNEQFF
d_call: TRBD2; v_call: TRBV11-2; clone_size: NA; j_call: TRBJ2-6; cdr3_nt: TGTGCCAGCAGCCTCGGACAGGGACTAGCGGGATCTGGGGCCAACGTCCTGACTTTC; cdr3_aa: CASSLGQGLAGSGANVLTF
d_call: NA; v_call: TRBV29-1; clone_size: NA; j_call: TRBJ2-7; cdr3_nt: TGCAGCGTTGAAGACTCCTCCTACGAGCAGTACTTC; cdr3_aa: CSVEDSSYEQYF
d_call: TRBD2; v_call: TRBV6-1; clone_size: NA; j_call: TRBJ2-1; cdr3_nt: TGTGCCAGCAGTGGGCCCGGGACTAGGGGGACGGGACTATATGAGCAGTTCTTC; cdr3_aa: CASSGPGTRGTGLYEQFF
d_call: TRBD1; v_call: TRBV15; clone_size: NA; j_call: TRBJ2-7; cdr3_nt: TGTGCCACCAGCGCATACAGGGGGCAAAACGAGCAGTACTTC; cdr3_aa: CATSAYRGQNEQYF
d_call: NA; v_call: TRBV18; clone_size: NA; j_call: TRBJ1-5; cdr3_nt: TGTGCCAGCTCACCGAGGCGAGATAGCAATCAGCCCCAGCATTTT; cdr3_aa: CASSPRRDSNQPQHF
d_call: NA; v_call: TRBV5-6; clone_size: once; j_call: TRBJ2-5; cdr3_nt: TGTGCCAGCAGCTCTATTCGCCTGGGACTCTACGGAGAGACCCAGTACTTC; cdr3_aa: CASSSIRLGLYGETQYF
d_call: NA; v_call: TRBV27; clone_size: NA; j_call: TRBJ2-1; cdr3_nt: TGTGCCAGCACTTCTTATGGCTCCTACAATGAGCAGTTCTTC; cdr3_aa: CASTSYGSYNEQFF
d_call: NA; v_call: TRBV19; clone_size: NA; j_call: TRBJ1-4; cdr3_nt: TGTGCCAGTAGTATAGTGGGACACCGGGATGAAAAACTGTTTTTT; cdr3_aa: CASSIVGHRDEKLFF
d_call: NA; v_call: TRBV11-2; clone_size: few; j_call: TRBJ1-6; cdr3_nt: TGTGCCAGCAGCCCTCGGACGGATTCACCCCTCCACTTT; cdr3_aa: CASSPRTDSPLHF
d_call: TRBD1; v_call: TRBV7-2; clone_size: NA; j_call: TRBJ2-7; cdr3_nt: TGTGCCAGCAGCTTGGGGACAGGGGGCGCGAAGTACTTC; cdr3_aa: CASSLGTGGAKYF